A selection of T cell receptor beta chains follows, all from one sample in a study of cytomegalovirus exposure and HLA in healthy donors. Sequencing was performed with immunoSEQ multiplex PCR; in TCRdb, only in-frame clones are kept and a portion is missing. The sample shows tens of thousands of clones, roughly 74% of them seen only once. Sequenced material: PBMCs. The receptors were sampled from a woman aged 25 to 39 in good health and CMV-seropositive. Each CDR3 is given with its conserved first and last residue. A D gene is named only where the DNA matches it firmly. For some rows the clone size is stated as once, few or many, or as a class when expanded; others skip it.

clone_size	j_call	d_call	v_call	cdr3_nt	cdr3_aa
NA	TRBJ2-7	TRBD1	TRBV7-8	TGTGCCAGCAGCCCTCAAATTGGGACAGGAAACTACGAGCAGTACTTC	CASSPQIGTGNYEQYF
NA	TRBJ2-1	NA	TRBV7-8	TGTGCCAGCAGCTTAGGCTCGCGAGGGATCGACAATGAGCAGTTCTTC	CASSLGSRGIDNEQFF
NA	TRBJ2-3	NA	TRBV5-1	TGCGCCAGCAGCTTGAGAGGTACGCAGTATTTT	CASSLRGTQYF
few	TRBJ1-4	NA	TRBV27	TGTGCCAGCACCCCGCAAGCCGGGGAAAAACTGTTTTTT	CASTPQAGEKLFF
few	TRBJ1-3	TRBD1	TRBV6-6	TGTGCCAGCAGTGGACAGGGGGAATTCTTAAACACCATATATTTT	CASSGQGEFLNTIYF
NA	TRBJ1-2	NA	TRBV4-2	TGTGCCAGCAGCCAAGATAACGCAGGGCAGTATGGCTACACCTTC	CASSQDNAGQYGYTF
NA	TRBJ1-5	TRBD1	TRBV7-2	TGTGCCAGCAGCGGAGGACAGGGGGCATCAAATCAGCCCCAGCATTTT	CASSGGQGASNQPQHF
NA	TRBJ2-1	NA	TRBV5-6	TGTGCCAGCAGCTTTCCGAGAAGCTCCTACAATGAGCAGTTCTTC	CASSFPRSSYNEQFF
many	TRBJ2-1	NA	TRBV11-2	TGTGCCAGCAGCTCGGACAGACACAATGAGCAGTTCTTC	CASSSDRHNEQFF
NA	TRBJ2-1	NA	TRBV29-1	TGCAGCGTTGGCCACTTCACGGAGCAGTTCTTC	CSVGHFTEQFF
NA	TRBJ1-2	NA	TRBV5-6	TGTGCCAGCAGCTTGGGACAGAATAACTATGGCTACACCTTC	CASSLGQNNYGYTF
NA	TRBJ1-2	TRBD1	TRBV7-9	TGTGCCAGCAGCCTTGAGCAGGGGGCCGGTGGCTACACCTTC	CASSLEQGAGGYTF
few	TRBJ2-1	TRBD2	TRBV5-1	TGCGCCAGCAGCTTGCAGGGGCGGCAAAGCGGGAGGGCCGACAATGAGCAGTTCTTC	CASSLQGRQSGRADNEQFF
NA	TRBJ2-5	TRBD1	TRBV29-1	TGCAGCGTAGAAACAGGGGGCAGGGAGACCCAGTACTTC	CSVETGGRETQYF
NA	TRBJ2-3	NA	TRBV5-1	TGCGCCAGCCGCTCGGCGGAGAGCACAGATACGCAGTATTTT	CASRSAESTDTQYF
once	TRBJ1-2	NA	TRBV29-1	TGCAGCGTTGTTCGGGGGAGGTATGGCTACACCTTC	CSVVRGRYGYTF